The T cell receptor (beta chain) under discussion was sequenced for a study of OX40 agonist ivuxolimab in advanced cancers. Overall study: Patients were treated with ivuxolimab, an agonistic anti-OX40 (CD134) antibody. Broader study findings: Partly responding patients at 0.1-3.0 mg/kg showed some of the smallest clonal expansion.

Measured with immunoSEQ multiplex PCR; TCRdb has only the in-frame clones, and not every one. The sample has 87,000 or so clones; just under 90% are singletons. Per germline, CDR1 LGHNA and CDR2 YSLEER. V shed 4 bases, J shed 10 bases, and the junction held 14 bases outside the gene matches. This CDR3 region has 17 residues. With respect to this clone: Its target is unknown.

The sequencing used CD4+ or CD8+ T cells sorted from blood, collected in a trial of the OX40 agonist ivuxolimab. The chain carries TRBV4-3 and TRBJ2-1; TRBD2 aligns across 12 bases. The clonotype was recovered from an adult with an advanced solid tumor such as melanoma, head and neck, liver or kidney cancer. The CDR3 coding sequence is TGCGCCAGCAGCCTCGGTCTAGCGGGAGGGCCCCTCGGGGAGCAGTTCTTC. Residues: CASSLGLAGGPLGEQFF.